This T cell receptor beta chain was observed in a study of identical twins. A single record per CDR3 protein comes from TCRdb applying MiXCR to the 5' RACE reads. The sample has some 330,000 distinct CDR3 sequences, roughly 9% seen once. Every one of the donors was a healthy Caucasian. The CDR3 covers 16 residues. Trimming left V 6 bases short and J 2 bases short, with 16 bases between. Germline V CDR1 and CDR2: LNHDA, SQIVND (reference sequence). The sequencing input was naive T cells sorted from blood. The J gene is TRBJ1-4, the V gene TRBV19; a possible D gene is TRBD1 (5 bases). This receptor was identified in a woman aged 45-60 years in good health. The CDR3 DNA reads TGTGCCAGTAGAGCGACCCGCGGGACCACTAATGAAAAACTGTTTTTT. Its translation: CASRATRGTTNEKLFF.